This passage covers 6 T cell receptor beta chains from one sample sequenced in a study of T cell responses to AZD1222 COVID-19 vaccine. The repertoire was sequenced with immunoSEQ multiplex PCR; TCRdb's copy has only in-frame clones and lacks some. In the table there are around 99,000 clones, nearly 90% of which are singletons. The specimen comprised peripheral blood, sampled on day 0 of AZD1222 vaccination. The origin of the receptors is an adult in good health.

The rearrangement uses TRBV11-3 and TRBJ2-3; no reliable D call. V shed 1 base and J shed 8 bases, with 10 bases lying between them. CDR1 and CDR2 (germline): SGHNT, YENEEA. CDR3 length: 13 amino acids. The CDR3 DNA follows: TGTGCCAGCAGCTTAGGAGTCACGTCTACGCAGTATTTT. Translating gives CASSLGVTSTQYF.

The CDR3 DNA reads TGCAGCGTTGACCCCCGAGGACTAGCGGGAGGGCCCCACAATGAGCAGTTCTTC. This sequence encodes CSVDPRGLAGGPHNEQFF. V is TRBV29-1 and J is TRBJ2-1; 15 nucleotides match TRBD2. Germline loops: CDR1 SQVTM, CDR2 ANQGSEA. CDR3 size: 18 residues. V was pared by 3 bases and J by 5 bases, with 11 bases of the junction left unmatched.

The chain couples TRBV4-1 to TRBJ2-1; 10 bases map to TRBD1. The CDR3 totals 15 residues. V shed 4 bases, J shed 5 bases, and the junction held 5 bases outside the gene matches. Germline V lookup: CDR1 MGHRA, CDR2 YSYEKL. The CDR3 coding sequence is TGCGCCAGCAGCCTGGGACAGGGGCTCGACAATGAGCAGTTCTTC. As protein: CASSLGQGLDNEQFF.

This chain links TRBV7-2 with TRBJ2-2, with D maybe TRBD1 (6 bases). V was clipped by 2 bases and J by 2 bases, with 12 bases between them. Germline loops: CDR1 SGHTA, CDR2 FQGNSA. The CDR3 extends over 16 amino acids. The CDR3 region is CASSLPGGHNTGELFF. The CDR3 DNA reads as TGTGCCAGCAGCTTACCTGGGGGACACAACACCGGGGAGCTGTTTTTT.

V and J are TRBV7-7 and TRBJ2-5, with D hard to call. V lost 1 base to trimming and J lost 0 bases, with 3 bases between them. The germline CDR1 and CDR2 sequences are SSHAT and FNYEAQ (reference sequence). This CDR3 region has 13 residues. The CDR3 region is CASSLGYQETQYF. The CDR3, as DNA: TGTGCCAGCAGCTTAGGGTACCAAGAGACCCAGTACTTC.

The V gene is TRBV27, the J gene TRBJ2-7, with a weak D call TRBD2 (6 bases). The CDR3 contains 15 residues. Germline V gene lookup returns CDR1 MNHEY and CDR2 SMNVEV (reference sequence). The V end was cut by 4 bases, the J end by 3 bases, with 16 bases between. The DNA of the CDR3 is TGTGCCAGCAGTTATCGGGGGAAAGTGGACTACGAGCAGTACTTC. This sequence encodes CASSYRGKVDYEQYF.